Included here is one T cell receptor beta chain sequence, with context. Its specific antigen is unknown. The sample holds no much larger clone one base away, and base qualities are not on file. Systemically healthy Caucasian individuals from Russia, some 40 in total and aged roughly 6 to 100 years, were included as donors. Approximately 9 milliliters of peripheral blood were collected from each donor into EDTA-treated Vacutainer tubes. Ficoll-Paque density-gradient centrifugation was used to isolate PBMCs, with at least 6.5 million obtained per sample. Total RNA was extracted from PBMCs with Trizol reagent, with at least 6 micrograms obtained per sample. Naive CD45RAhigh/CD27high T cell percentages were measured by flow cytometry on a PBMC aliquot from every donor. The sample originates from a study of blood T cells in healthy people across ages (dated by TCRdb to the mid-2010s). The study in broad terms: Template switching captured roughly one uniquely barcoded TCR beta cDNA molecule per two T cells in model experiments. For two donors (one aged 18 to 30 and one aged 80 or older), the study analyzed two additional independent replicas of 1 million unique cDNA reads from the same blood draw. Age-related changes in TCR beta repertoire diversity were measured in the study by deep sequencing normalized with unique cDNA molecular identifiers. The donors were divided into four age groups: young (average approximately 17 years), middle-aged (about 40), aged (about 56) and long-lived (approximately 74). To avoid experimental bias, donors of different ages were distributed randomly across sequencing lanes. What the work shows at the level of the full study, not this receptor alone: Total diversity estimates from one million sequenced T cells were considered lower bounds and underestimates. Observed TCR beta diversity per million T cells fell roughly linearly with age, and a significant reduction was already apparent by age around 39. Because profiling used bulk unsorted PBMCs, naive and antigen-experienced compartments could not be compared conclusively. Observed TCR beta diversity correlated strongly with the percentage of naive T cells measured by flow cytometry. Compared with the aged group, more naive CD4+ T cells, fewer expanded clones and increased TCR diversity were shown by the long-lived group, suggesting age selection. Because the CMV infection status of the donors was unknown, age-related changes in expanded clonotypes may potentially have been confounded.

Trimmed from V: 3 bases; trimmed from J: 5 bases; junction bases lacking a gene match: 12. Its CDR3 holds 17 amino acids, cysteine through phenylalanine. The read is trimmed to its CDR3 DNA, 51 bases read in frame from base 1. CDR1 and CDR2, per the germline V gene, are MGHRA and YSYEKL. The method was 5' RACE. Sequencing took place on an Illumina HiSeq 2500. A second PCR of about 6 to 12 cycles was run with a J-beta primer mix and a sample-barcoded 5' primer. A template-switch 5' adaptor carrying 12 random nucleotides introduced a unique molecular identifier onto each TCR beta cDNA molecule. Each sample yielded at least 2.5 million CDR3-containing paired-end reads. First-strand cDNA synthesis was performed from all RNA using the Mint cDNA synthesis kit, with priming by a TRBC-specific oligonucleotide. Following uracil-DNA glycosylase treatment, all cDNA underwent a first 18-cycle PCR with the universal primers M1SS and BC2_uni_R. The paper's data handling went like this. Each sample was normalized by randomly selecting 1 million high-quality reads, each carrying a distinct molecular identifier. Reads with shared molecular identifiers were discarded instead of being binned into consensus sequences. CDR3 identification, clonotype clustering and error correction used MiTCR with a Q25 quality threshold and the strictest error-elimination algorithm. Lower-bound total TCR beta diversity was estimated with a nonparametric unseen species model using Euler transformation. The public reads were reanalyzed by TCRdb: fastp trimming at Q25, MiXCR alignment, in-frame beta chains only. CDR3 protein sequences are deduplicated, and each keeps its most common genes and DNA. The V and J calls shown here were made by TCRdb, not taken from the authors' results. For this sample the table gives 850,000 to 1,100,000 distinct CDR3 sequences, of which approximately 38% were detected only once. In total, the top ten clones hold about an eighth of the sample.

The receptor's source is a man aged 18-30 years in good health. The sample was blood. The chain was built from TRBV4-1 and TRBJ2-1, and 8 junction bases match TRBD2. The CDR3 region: CASSQAGRGLANNEQFF. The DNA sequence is TGCGCCAGCAGCCAGGCGGGTAGAGGACTAGCTAACAATGAGCAGTTCTTC.